Sequencing of this T cell receptor (beta chain) was carried out in a study of T cell repertoires in cytomegalovirus infection. This clonotype was observed a single time. The antigen is not known. The junction departs from the called germline gene at one end, perhaps through a read error. Germline V lookup: CDR1 SGHAT, CDR2 FQDESV (reference sequence). This CDR3 region has 14 residues. TCRdb passed the reads through MiXCR, listing each CDR3 protein once. This table holds a few hundred thousand distinct CDR3 sequences, over 35% found once. The receptor was isolated from a human donor in good health (CMV status not recorded). Some clones in this sample may be carry-over from other donors' samples. The chain is built from TRBV11-1 and TRBJ1-1; the D is unclear. The source was cultured PBMCs, collected from culture after CMV antigen stimulation. CDR3 DNA sequence: TGTGCCAGCAGCCGGAACCTGGGGAACACTGCAGCTTTCTTT. Its protein is CASSRNLGNTAAFF.